One and the same sample provided the 23 T cell receptor beta chains below, sequenced in a study of T cells in women clearing cervical HPV infection. TCRdb keeps only in-frame clones here, not all; method: immunoSEQ multiplex PCR. The sample table includes tens of thousands of clones. The specimen sequenced was blood buffy coat. The source of these receptors is a woman between 18 and 70 years old with a cervical HPV16 infection that either progressed to CIN3+ or cleared (not recorded which).

Note on this clone: The CDR3 is cut off 3 residues early in the read; its end comes from the germline J gene. The chain couples TRBV7-9 to TRBJ2-5; 7 bases line up with TRBD2. The germline V gene encodes CDR1 SEHNR and CDR2 FQNEAQ (reference sequence). The CDR3 contains 15 residues. Trimming removed 1 base from V and 0 bases from J; junction bases left unmatched: 2. CDR3 sequence: CASSLVGGYQETQYF. CDR3 bases read: TGTGCCAGCAGCTTAGTCGGGGGGTACCAAGAGACC.

About this clone: The sequence runs out 3 residues before the end of the CDR3; the remainder is reconstructed from the germline J gene. The chain recombines TRBV7-9 with TRBJ2-1; D is undetermined. Trimming left V 1 base short and J 9 bases short, with 7 bases between. The CDR3 has 12 residues. Germline V gives CDR1 SEHNR, CDR2 FQNEAQ (reference sequence). The CDR3 sequence: CASSLDQLEQFF. The sequenced part of the CDR3 DNA is TGTGCCAGCAGCTTAGATCAACTTGAG.

Concerning this clone itself: The read finishes 3 residues shy of the CDR3 end, and the germline J gene is used to complete it. V gene TRBV7-9 combines with J gene TRBJ1-2; the D gene is possibly TRBD1 (5 bases). The CDR3 totals 15 residues. Germline V gives CDR1 SEHNR, CDR2 FQNEAQ (reference sequence). Trimming pared 4 bases from V and 5 bases from J, leaving 17 bases between. The CDR3 bases that were read are TGTGCCAGCAGCTCTTGGACAACGCGGGGGTATGGC. Translated: CASSSWTTRGYG. The whole CDR3 protein is CASSSWTTRGYGYTF.

As for this clone: The read comes to an end 3 residues before the CDR3 does, leaving the germline J gene to fill in the end. V gene TRBV20-1 combines with J gene TRBJ2-5; the D is unclear. The CDR3 spans 13 residues. Trimming removed 1 base from V and 2 bases from J, with 8 bases in between. Germline CDR1 is DFQATT and CDR2 is SNEGSKA (reference sequence). The DNA read from the CDR3 is TGCAGTGCTAGAGCCCCCCCACAAGAGACC. Translation gives CSARAPPQET. The whole CDR3 protein is CSARAPPQETQYF.

A note on this clone: With the read ending 3 residues before the CDR3 end, the germline J gene is used to fill in that end. The chain couples TRBV20-1 to TRBJ1-2; 9 bases align to TRBD1. Trimming cost V 6 bases and J 3 bases; bases outside gene matches: 14. Per germline, CDR1 DFQATT and CDR2 SNEGSKA (reference sequence). This CDR3 has 16 residues. CDR3 amino acids: CSALMLGQGNYYGYTF. CDR3 bases read: TGCAGTGCCCTCATGCTGGGACAGGGAAACTACTATGGC.

As regards this clone: The junction shows a germline mismatch at one end, possibly a read error. Read data end 3 residues before the CDR3 end; the end is taken from the germline J gene. This sequence joins TRBV4-2 and TRBJ1-6, with 10 positions matching TRBD1. The CDR3 has 15 residues. Germline V gene lookup returns CDR1 LGHNA and CDR2 YNFKEQ. CDR3 DNA (partial): TGCGCCAGCAGCCAAACCGGGACAGGGGATTCACCC. Translating gives CASSQTGTGDSP. The entire CDR3 is CASSQTGTGDSPLHF.

Concerning this clone itself: Read coverage stops 3 residues before the CDR3 terminus; the germline J gene supplies the remainder. J is TRBJ1-1 and V is TRBV7-9; 7 nucleotides line up with TRBD1. Germline values: CDR1 SEHNR, CDR2 FQNEAQ (reference sequence). The CDR3 consists of 14 residues. V shed 5 bases, J shed 2 bases, and the junction held 5 bases outside the gene matches. CDR3 DNA, as far as it was read: TGTGCCAGCAGCATAGGACAGGCCAACACTGAA. Amino acid sequence: CASSIGQANTE. The entire CDR3 protein reads CASSIGQANTEAFF.

The CDR3 spells CASSLHSGANVLTF. The sequenced part of the CDR3 DNA is TGTGCCAGCAGCTTACACTCTGGGGCCAACGTC. The chain couples TRBV7-9 to TRBJ2-6, with unresolved D. The read falls 3 residues short of the CDR3 end, and the missing part is taken from the germline J gene. Germline values: CDR1 SEHNR, CDR2 FQNEAQ (reference sequence). The germline V and J ends were trimmed by 2 bases and 0 bases, with 2 bases remaining between them. This CDR3 contains 14 residues.

About this clone itself: The observed sequence ends 3 residues before the CDR3 terminus, with the missing tail filled in from the germline J gene. The genes are TRBV2 and TRBJ2-7; the match to TRBD2 covers 10 bases. Germline CDR1 SNHLY, CDR2 FYNNEI. After removal of 6 bases from V and 5 bases from J, the junction contained 7 bases not matched to a gene. The CDR3 is 14 residues long. The covered CDR3 bases are TGTGCCAGCAGGGATTTGGGGACTAGCGACGAG. Translated, it gives CASRDLGTSDE. The CDR3 as a whole reads CASRDLGTSDEQYF. Full variable domain (outside the CDR3, taken from reference TRBV2 and TRBJ2-7): EPEVTQTPSHQVTQMGQEVILRCVPISNHLYFYWYRQILGQKVEFLVSFYNNEISEKSEIFDDQFSVERPDGSNFTLKIRSTKLEDSAMYFCASRDLGTSDEQYFGPGTRLTVT.

A note on this clone: The read terminates 3 residues before the CDR3 end, so the remaining end is supplied by the germline J gene. V is TRBV11-2 and J is TRBJ2-1; 7 bases are shared with TRBD2. V was pared by 4 bases and J by 4 bases, with 7 bases of the junction left unmatched. The CDR3 extends over 15 amino acids. Germline lookup yields CDR1 SGHAT and CDR2 FQNNGV. CDR3 amino acids: CASSWNRGGYNEQFF. Incomplete CDR3 DNA: TGTGCCAGCAGCTGGAACCGCGGGGGATACAATGAG.

As for this clone: Read data end 3 residues before the CDR3 end; the end is taken from the germline J gene. The chain couples TRBV7-3 to TRBJ2-2; D perhaps matches TRBD1 (5 bases). The germline V and J ends were trimmed by 3 bases and 5 bases, with 16 bases remaining between them. Germline V gene data show CDR1 as SGHTA and CDR2 as FQGTGA. This CDR3 has 16 residues. CDR3 bases read: TGTGCCAGCAGCTTGTCGGGCCAGGGATTAACCGGGGAG. Translation gives CASSLSGQGLTGE. The entire CDR3 protein is CASSLSGQGLTGELFF. The full variable domain, its missing parts supplied by reference TRBV7-3 and TRBJ2-2, is GAGVSQTPSNKVTEKGKYVELRCDPISGHTALYWYRQSLGQGPEFLIYFQGTGAADDSGLPNDRFFAVRPEGSVSTLKIQRTERGDSAVYLCASSLSGQGLTGELFFGEGSRLTVL.

To note about this clone: The CDR3 end is not reached by the read, which stops 3 residues before it; the germline J gene fills it in. The chain uses TRBV7-6 and TRBJ2-5; tentative D call: TRBD2 (5 bases). Trimming shortened V by 5 bases and J by 0 bases, and 16 bases separated the two germline ends. The CDR3 covers 16 residues. Germline lookup yields CDR1 SGHVS and CDR2 FNYEAQ. The CDR3: CASSPMKRSYQETQYF. The sequenced part of the CDR3 DNA is TGTGCCAGCAGCCCTATGAAGCGGAGCTACCAAGAGACC.

Concerning this clone: The read gets to within 3 residues of the CDR3 end, and the germline J gene fills in the rest. This rearrangement joins TRBV10-3 to TRBJ1-2; D is possibly TRBD1 (5 bases). Trimming cost V 4 bases and J 2 bases, with 5 bases left between them. The length of the CDR3 is 12 residues. The germline V gene encodes CDR1 ENHRY and CDR2 SYGVKD. CDR3 bases read: TGTGCCATCAGTGGACAGAACTATGGC. This encodes CAISGQNYG. In full, the CDR3 reads CAISGQNYGYTF.

The CDR3 DNA, read in part, is TGTGCCATCAGTGAGTCGAAAACAGCAAACTATGGC. It codes for CAISESKTANYG. The full-length CDR3 reads as CAISESKTANYGYTF. The gene calls are TRBV10-3 and TRBJ1-2; no clear D. The read comes to an end 3 residues before the CDR3 does, leaving the germline J gene to fill in the end. CDR1 and CDR2 (germline): ENHRY, SYGVKD. Trimming left V 0 bases short and J 2 bases short, with 10 bases between. The CDR3 has 15 residues.

As concerns this clone: The CDR3 goes on 3 residues after the read ends, and that part is filled in from the germline J gene. The rearrangement links TRBV12-3 or TRBV12-4 to TRBJ2-1; 10 bases line up with TRBD2. The CDR3 sequence is 14 residues long. V trimming: 3 bases; J trimming: 7 bases; junction bases outside the gene matches: 3. CDR3 DNA, as far as it was read: TGTGCCAGCAGTTTTAGCGGGAGGCAGAATGAG. Translating gives CASSFSGRQNE. The full CDR3 sequence reads CASSFSGRQNEQFF.

Remarks on this clone: The CDR3 end falls 3 residues outside the read, so it is completed with the germline J gene. The chain is built from TRBV9 and TRBJ2-1; D is undetermined. The CDR3 covers 15 residues. V lost 0 bases and J lost 2, with 9 bases in between. Per germline, CDR1 SGDLS and CDR2 YYNGEE. The CDR3 spells CASSVDGSPYNEQFF. The CDR3 DNA, read in part, is TGTGCCAGCAGCGTAGATGGTAGCCCCTACAATGAG.

Regarding this clone: Read sequence stops 3 residues before the CDR3 end, and the germline J gene provides the missing end. The chain employs TRBV28 and TRBJ2-3, with 9 bases identical to TRBD1. V lost 2 bases, J lost 6 bases, and 9 bases stayed unmatched. Germline assignment: CDR1 MDHEN and CDR2 SYDVKM. The CDR3 spans 16 residues. CDR3 residues: CASSLQDRGVGDTQYF. Partial CDR3 DNA: TGTGCCAGCAGTTTACAGGACAGGGGCGTAGGCGATACG.

On this clone itself: The read ends 3 residues before the CDR3 terminus; that terminus is restored from the germline J gene. This chain joins TRBV5-4 and TRBJ2-5, with 9 bases identical to TRBD2. The J segment lost 5 bases and the V segment lost 6 bases, leaving 14 bases of the junction unmatched. Germline V CDR1 and CDR2: SGHNT, YYREEE (reference sequence). The CDR3 extends over 16 amino acids. The part of the CDR3 DNA that was read is TGTGCCAGCACCAACTGGCGGGGGACTAGCCGGGAGACC. It is translated as CASTNWRGTSRET. The full-length CDR3 reads as CASTNWRGTSRETQYF.

The CDR3: CASSLSRNTGELFF. The CDR3 DNA, read in part, is TGTGCCAGCAGTCTTAGTCGGAACACCGGGGAG. V usage is TRBV6-2 or TRBV6-3 and J usage is TRBJ2-2; D remains ambiguous. The DNA ends 3 residues before the CDR3 does, and the rest of the CDR3 is filled in from the germline J gene. The CDR3 is 14 residues long. From germline, CDR1 is MNHEY and CDR2 SVGEGT. Between the trimmed V and J ends, which lost 5 bases and 1 base, there was a span of 8 bases.

CDR3 residues: CSVEVPGSSYEQYF. CDR3 DNA (partial): TGCAGCGTTGAAGTTCCGGGGAGCTCCTACGAG. This chain connects TRBV29-1 to TRBJ2-7; D is possibly TRBD2 (5 bases). The CDR3 end falls 3 residues outside the read, so it is completed with the germline J gene. The CDR3 runs 14 residues. V lost 1 base to trimming and J lost 0 bases, with 10 bases between them. CDR1 is SQVTM and CDR2 is ANQGSEA in the germline V gene.

CDR3 bases read: TGCGCCAGCATCTCTTACGAG. This encodes CASISYE. The full CDR3 is CASISYEQYF. The rearrangement uses TRBV23-1 and TRBJ2-7; D unclear. The sequenced fragment ends 3 residues before the CDR3 boundary, so the rest is inferred from the germline J gene. TRBV23-1 is classed as an ORF, of uncertain function. Trimming removed 7 bases at V and 4 bases at J, with 5 bases between. This CDR3 has 10 residues.

Regarding this clone: The read terminates 3 residues before the CDR3 end, so the remaining end is supplied by the germline J gene. The chain uses TRBV19 and TRBJ2-3, with 12 positions matching TRBD2. The germline CDR1 and CDR2 sequences are LNHDA and SQIVND (reference sequence). The CDR3 has 18 amino acids. Trimming took 5 bases from V and 2 from J; bases not matched to a gene: 11. Partial CDR3 DNA: TGTGCCAGTAGTTTCGCTTCGGGACTAGCGGGTTCCACAGATACG. This gives the protein CASSFASGLAGSTDT. The whole CDR3 sequence reads CASSFASGLAGSTDTQYF.

As regards this clone: The missing CDR3 end, 3 residues past where the read stops, is filled in from the germline J gene. The chain links TRBV5-1 to TRBJ2-1, with TRBD1 identical over 9 bases. Unmatched junction bases numbered 5, after V lost 0 bases and J lost 7 bases. CDR1 is SGHRS, CDR2 YFSETQ, per germline. The CDR3 is 15 amino acids. The CDR3 bases that were read are TGCGCCAGCAGCTTGGGCCCGGGACAGGGTAATGAG. It is translated as CASSLGPGQGNE. The full CDR3 sequence reads CASSLGPGQGNEQFF.